This T cell receptor (beta chain) was captured in a study of chronic HIV infection and antiretroviral therapy. The sample holds many counts of this clonotype. TCRdb reprocessed the 5' RACE reads via MiXCR and lists one record per CDR3 protein. The sample shows tens of thousands of distinct CDR3 sequences, approximately 7.4% of them seen only once. The CDR3 has 15 residues. Looked up from germline, CDR1 is LGHNA and CDR2 is YSLEER. V lost 3 bases to trimming and J lost 3 bases, with 12 bases between them. This TCR was recovered from an adult who had HIV and had not received antiretroviral therapy, or was an uninfected healthy control (not recorded which). V gene TRBV4-3 combines with J gene TRBJ2-1; a weak D match, TRBD2 (6 bases). Sequenced input: peripheral blood. The CDR3 region has the DNA TGCGCCAGCAGCCAGTCCGGACTACTCTACAATGAGCAGTTCTTC. This translates into CASSQSGLLYNEQFF.